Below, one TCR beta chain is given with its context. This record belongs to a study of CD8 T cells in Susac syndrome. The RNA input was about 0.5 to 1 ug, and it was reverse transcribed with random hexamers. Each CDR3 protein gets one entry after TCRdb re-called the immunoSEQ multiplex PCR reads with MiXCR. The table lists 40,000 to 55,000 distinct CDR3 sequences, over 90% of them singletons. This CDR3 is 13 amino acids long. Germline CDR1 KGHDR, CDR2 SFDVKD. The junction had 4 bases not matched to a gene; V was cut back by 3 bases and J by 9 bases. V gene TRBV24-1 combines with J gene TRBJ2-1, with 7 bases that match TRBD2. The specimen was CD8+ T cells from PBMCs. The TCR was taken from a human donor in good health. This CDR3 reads CATSDVGLGEQFF. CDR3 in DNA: TGTGCCACCAGTGATGTAGGACTAGGTGAGCAGTTCTTC.